This TCR beta chain is from a study of CD8+ T cells in alopecia areata. Study in general: Treatment of the treated patients consisted of oral tofacitinib, 5 to 10 mg twice daily.

Following extraction, RNA underwent reverse transcription to cDNA, which served as the sequencing template. Measured with immunoSEQ multiplex PCR; TCRdb has only the in-frame clones, and not every one. The sample has roughly 120,000 clones, around two fifths seen once. Study-level results: Across lesional scalp, and particularly alopecia totalis/universalis, clonality surpassed that of normal scalp.

The investigators collected lesional scalp punch biopsies and peripheral blood from alopecia areata patients. This clone has just one count. Its matching antigen is unknown. CDR1 and CDR2 from the germline V gene are SNHLY and FYNNEI. The CDR3 is 14 residues long. V shed 4 bases and J shed 4 bases, with 11 bases lying between them. This TCR was sampled from a human donor with alopecia areata. What was sequenced was CD4+ T cells sorted from blood. V usage is TRBV2 and J usage is TRBJ1-5; unclear D gene. CDR3 loop: CASSVSRGNQPQHF. CDR3 nucleotide sequence: TGTGCCAGCAGTGTCTCCAGAGGTAATCAGCCCCAGCATTTT.